This note documents a single T cell receptor (beta chain) sequence. Its specificity is not known. Germline lookup yields CDR1 SEHNR and CDR2 FQNEAQ (reference sequence). Trimming removed 3 bases at V and 9 bases at J, with 12 bases between. This CDR3 has 13 residues. From the 5' RACE reads, TCRdb called clonotypes with MiXCR, one entry per CDR3 protein. The sample gives tens of thousands of distinct CDR3 sequences, more than 12% of which show up once; roughly 3.1% is in the top ten. This entry is derived from a study of early T cells in non-severe SARS-CoV-2 infection. On the study more broadly: Unsorted whole blood bulk RNA was sequenced, with unpaired chains.

Findings and limits, study-wide: Clonotype matching in VDJdb favored anti-spike CD8 responses and did not capture private and CD4 specificities.

The chain couples TRBV7-9 to TRBJ2-1; D is uncertain. This receptor was obtained from an adult who was a healthcare worker with PCR-confirmed SARS-CoV-2 infection or an uninfected control (not recorded which). The source material was whole blood. CDR3 DNA: TGTGCCAGCAGCTTGCTCGACCGCGGTGAGCAGTTCTTC. Amino acids: CASSLLDRGEQFF.